This passage covers 8 T cell receptor beta chains from one sample sequenced in a study of T cells in Graves' hyperthyroidism and ophthalmopathy (dated by TCRdb to the late 2010s). Library method: multiplex PCR. Sequencing used an Illumina HiSeq 2000. Amplification of TCR beta CDR3 regions was carried out from RNA transcripts. A first-round RT-PCR of the TCR CDR3 used the HTBI primer set with the Qiagen OneStep RT-PCR kit. TCRdb reprocessed the public reads (quality trimming at Q25 with fastp, clone calling with MiXCR) and kept in-frame beta chains. CDR3 protein sequences are deduplicated, and each keeps its most common genes and DNA. Present in this sample are hundreds of thousands of distinct CDR3 sequences, 14% of which were seen just once. The ten largest clones capture more than 8.5% of the sample. The sample was blood. The receptors were gathered from a woman under 30 with Graves' hyperthyroidism.

This clonotype has a handful of counts. The chain is built from TRBV12-3 or TRBV12-4 and TRBJ2-1, with TRBD1 matching 9 bases. With V trimmed by 1 base and J by 7 bases, 2 bases remained unmatched. The CDR3 consists of 14 residues. The CDR3 region is CASSLVDRGNEQFF. CDR3 DNA sequence: TGTGCCAGCAGTTTAGTGGACAGGGGTAATGAGCAGTTCTTC.

This clonotype was detected only a few times. The J gene is TRBJ2-3, the V gene TRBV7-3; TRBD1 is a possible D gene (6 bases). V was shortened by 4 bases and J by 4 bases, with 15 bases between the two germline ends. Germline CDR1 and CDR2: SGHTA and FQGTGA. CDR3 size: 15 residues. In nucleotides, the CDR3 is TGTGCCAGCAGCTCGACAGGTGGTGGCGCAGATACGCAGTATTTT. This encodes CASSSTGGGADTQYF.

This clonotype has a count of ten or more. The J gene is TRBJ2-7, the V gene TRBV12-3 or TRBV12-4, with TRBD1 as a possible D gene (6 bases). V was shortened by 4 bases and J by 0 bases, with 10 bases between the two germline ends. This CDR3 has 14 amino acids. This CDR3 is CASSSSDSSYEQYF. CDR3 nucleotide sequence: TGTGCCAGCAGTTCATCGGACAGCTCCTACGAGCAGTACTTC.

The table lists this clonotype with many counts. This sequence joins TRBV30 and TRBJ2-1, with a tentative D call TRBD2 (6 bases). This CDR3 comprises 14 residues. The V end was cut by 2 bases, the J end by 3 bases, with 11 bases between. Germline V gene lookup returns CDR1 GTSNPN and CDR2 SVGIG (reference sequence). CDR3 in amino acids: CAWSPGDGYNEQFF. In DNA form, the CDR3 reads TGTGCCTGGAGTCCGGGAGACGGCTACAATGAGCAGTTCTTC.

In its sample, this clonotype was seen many times. J is TRBJ2-5 and V is TRBV30; D remains ambiguous. The CDR3 is 14 amino acids. From germline, CDR1 is GTSNPN and CDR2 SVGIG (reference sequence). V was shortened by 0 bases and J by 5 bases, with 13 bases between the two germline ends. CDR3 coding DNA: TGTGCCTGGAGTGTCCGAGGCAAGCAGGAGACCCAGTACTTC. Its translation is CAWSVRGKQETQYF.

This clonotype was found many times. V gene TRBV28 combines with J gene TRBJ1-1; 7 nucleotides match TRBD1. The CDR3 covers 19 residues. CDR1 MDHEN and CDR2 SYDVKM come from the germline V gene. The V segment lost 6 bases and the J segment 0 bases; nucleotides outside the gene matches: 19. The DNA for the CDR3 is TGTGCCAGCAGCGAGACTTATTACAAAACAGGGGCGTTGAACACTGAAGCTTTCTTT. It codes for CASSETYYKTGALNTEAFF.

This clonotype has a count of ten or more. As DNA, the CDR3 is TGCGCCAGCAGCTTGGTAGGGGCGATGAACACTGAAGCTTTCTTT. Residues: CASSLVGAMNTEAFF. The chain combines TRBV5-1 with TRBJ1-1; a weak D match, TRBD1 (5 bases). The CDR3 consists of 15 residues. Germline CDR1 reads SGHRS; CDR2 reads YFSETQ. Between the trimmed V and J ends, which lost 0 bases and 0 bases, there was a span of 9 bases.

This chain links TRBV7-2 with TRBJ2-3; 14 bases are shared with TRBD2. Trimming at V came to 6 bases and at J to 7 bases, leaving 6 bases not matched to a gene. The germline CDR1 and CDR2 sequences are SGHTA and FQGNSA. The CDR3 loop spans 15 amino acids. CDR3 DNA: TGTGCCAGCAGTCGACTAGCGGGAGGGGCAAATACGCAGTATTTT. Translating gives CASSRLAGGANTQYF.